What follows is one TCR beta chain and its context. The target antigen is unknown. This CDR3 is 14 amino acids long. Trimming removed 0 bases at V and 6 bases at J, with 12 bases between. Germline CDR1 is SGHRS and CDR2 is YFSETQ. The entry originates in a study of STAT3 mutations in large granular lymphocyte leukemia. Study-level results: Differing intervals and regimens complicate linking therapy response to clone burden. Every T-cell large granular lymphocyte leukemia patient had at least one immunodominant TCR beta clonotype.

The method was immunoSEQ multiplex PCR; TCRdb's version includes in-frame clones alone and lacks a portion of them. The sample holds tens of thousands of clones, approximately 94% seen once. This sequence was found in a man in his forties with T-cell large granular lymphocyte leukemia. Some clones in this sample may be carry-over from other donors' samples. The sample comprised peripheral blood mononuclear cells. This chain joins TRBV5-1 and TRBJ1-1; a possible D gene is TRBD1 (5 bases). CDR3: CASSLAIQAPEAFF. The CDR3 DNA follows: TGCGCCAGCAGCTTGGCTATACAGGCCCCTGAAGCTTTCTTT.